The rows below give T cell receptor beta chains drawn from one sample of a study of neurological immune-mediated disorders. Each CDR3 protein gets one entry after TCRdb re-called the 5' RACE reads with MiXCR. The sample shows about 57,000 distinct CDR3 sequences, about 13% of them seen only once. Sequencing was carried out using PBMCs. The receptors originated from a woman aged 60-70 years with HTLV-1-associated myelopathy (HAM/TSP). Each CDR3 is given without its conserved first and last residue.

V | CDR3
TRBV20-1 | SGGESTDTQY
TRBV5-1 | ASSLAGSYNEQF
TRBV9 | ASSALTSSITYNEQF
TRBV18 | ASSPDRRTRY
TRBV2 | ASRKLAGGVYNEQF
TRBV9 | ASSVTRDRVTDTQY
TRBV20-1 | SAAGLAAQY
TRBV20-1 | SASPGTYSGANVLT
TRBV9 | ASSTRTSPVGEQF
TRBV12-3/TRBV12-4 | ASSLAAGPPYNEQF
TRBV5-1 | ASSTGHLNTEAF
TRBV5-1 | ASSRGRGDLRETQY
TRBV20-1 | SARDSDRPLAF
TRBV7-2 | ASSLQDEQY
TRBV7-2 | ASSPRTADTQY
TRBV10-3 | AISEGDRAKNIQY
TRBV12-3/TRBV12-4 | ASSLGARGTQY
TRBV20-1 | SGRVNNEQF
TRBV27 | ASRPDRLYPTDTQY
TRBV19 | ASSGWGSSYEQY
TRBV3-1 | ASSQDRGETQY
TRBV2 | ASNQGLMNTEAF
TRBV4-1 | ASSRGTGLVNEQF
TRBV9 | ASSAVGDSHNEQF
TRBV19 | ASEWDGEQF
TRBV12-3/TRBV12-4 | ASSLILETQY
TRBV5-1 | ASRALGAGNTIY
TRBV10-2 | ASSEGGKVGRRSGELF
TRBV5-1 | ASRVGDGTGELF
TRBV6-6 | ASRKPQGPTTDTQY
TRBV14 | ASSAGTGGYNEQF
TRBV6-6 | ASIGTNSIEQF
TRBV5-1 | ASSNREGETQY
TRBV29-1 | SVEDLRRAEKLF
TRBV5-1 | ASSLERAYEQY
TRBV5-1 | ASSFRTGIMNTEAF
TRBV20-1 | SAWTGEAETQY
TRBV20-1 | SAPGQGAYEQY
TRBV6-5 | ASSYPGIGEQY
TRBV3-1 | ASSQPGQSTGNEQF
TRBV7-9 | ASSLAGPYNEQF
TRBV29-1 | SVAPRQAKNIQY
TRBV12-3/TRBV12-4 | ASSPSGSAQETQY
TRBV5-8 | ASSPGVTGGNQPQH
TRBV29-1 | SVVPRGGVLNTEAF
TRBV12-3/TRBV12-4 | ASSLSSGRLNEQF
TRBV7-2 | ASSLLTSGNSEQY
TRBV21-1 | ASSKNFSTDTQY
TRBV5-5 | ASSLEGGRGETQY